These 24 T cell receptor beta chains originate from one sample sequenced in a study of relationships among human T cell subsets. Semiquantitative ARM-PCR amplified T cell receptor alpha and beta CDR3 regions from mRNA. In ARM-PCR, communal superprimers followed tagged nested gene-specific primers for exponential amplification. TCRdb re-called the multiplex PCR reads with MiXCR, one entry per CDR3 protein. This sample has 10,000 to 15,000 distinct CDR3 sequences; around 67% occur once, and the top ten carry roughly 29%. Th1 cells were collected as flow-through following bead selections for CD25, CD56 and CD294. The sequenced material came from CD4+ Th1 cells sorted from blood. The receptor source for this set is a middle-aged man in good health.

This clonotype was recorded a few times. V gene TRBV7-9 combines with J gene TRBJ2-5; no reliable D call. Trimming shortened V by 2 bases and J by 1 base, and 11 bases separated the two germline ends. Germline V lookup: CDR1 SEHNR, CDR2 FQNEAQ (reference sequence). The CDR3 extends over 15 amino acids. The CDR3: CASSLNTGLQETQYF. The CDR3 bases are TGTGCCAGCAGCTTAAATACTGGCCTCCAAGAGACCCAGTACTTC.

J is TRBJ1-2 and V is TRBV4-1; D gene unclear. CDR3 length: 14 residues. V lost 0 bases, J lost 4 bases, and 9 bases lay in between. Per the germline V gene, CDR1 is MGHRA and CDR2 is YSYEKL. The CDR3 loop reads CASSQDSPVYGYTF. CDR3 nucleotide sequence: TGCGCCAGCAGCCAAGATTCTCCGGTCTATGGCTACACCTTC.

V usage is TRBV15 and J usage is TRBJ2-6; D unclear. The germline V gene has CDR1 LNHNV and CDR2 YYDKDF (reference sequence). This CDR3 contains 14 residues. V gave up 1 base and J gave up 7 bases, with 8 bases separating them. The CDR3 DNA is TGTGCCACCAGCAGAGGGGCCACCGCCAACGTCCTGACTTTC. Protein sequence: CATSRGATANVLTF.

This chain joins TRBV12-3 or TRBV12-4 and TRBJ2-2; TRBD1 matches at 9 bases. V shed 0 bases, J shed 6 bases, and the junction held 2 bases outside the gene matches. CDR3 size: 15 residues. CDR3 loop: CASSLATGGSGELFF. CDR3 sequence (DNA): TGTGCCAGCAGTTTAGCCACAGGGGGCTCCGGGGAGCTGTTTTTT.

The chain employs TRBV29-1 and TRBJ1-6, with 9 bases identical to TRBD1. There are 13 residues in the CDR3. CDR1 is SQVTM, CDR2 ANQGSEA, per germline. The junction had 4 bases not matched to a gene; V was cut back by 6 bases and J by 7 bases. CDR3 loop: CSVSDRGNSPLHF. The CDR3 nucleotides are TGCAGCGTATCGGACAGGGGCAATTCACCCCTCCACTTT. Full variable domain (rest looked up from reference TRBV29-1 and TRBJ1-6): SAVISQKPSRDICQRGTSLTIQCQVDSQVTMMFWYRQQPGQSLTLIATANQGSEATYESGFVIDKFPISRPNLTFSTLTVSNMSPEDSSIYLCSVSDRGNSPLHFGNGTRLTVT.

For the CDR3, the DNA is TGTGCCAGCAGTCGCAGGGGTGCAGATACGCAGTATTTT. It codes for CASSRRGADTQYF. The gene calls are TRBV6-5 and TRBJ2-3, with TRBD1 as a possible D gene (6 bases). This CDR3 region has 13 residues. Per the germline V gene, CDR1 is MNHEY and CDR2 is SVGAGI. Trimming took 5 bases from V and 4 from J, leaving 10 bases between them.

V and J are TRBV5-1 and TRBJ2-1, with 10 bases identical to TRBD1. V was clipped by 4 bases and J by 6 bases; unmatched bases: 4. The germline V gene has CDR1 SGHRS and CDR2 YFSETQ. The CDR3 runs 14 residues. The CDR3: CASSPGQGRNEQFF. CDR3 DNA: TGCGCCAGCAGCCCGGGACAGGGGCGCAATGAGCAGTTCTTC.

This clonotype has just a few counts. V usage is TRBV11-2 and J usage is TRBJ2-1; 9 bases line up with TRBD2. There are 16 residues in the CDR3. Germline V gene lookup returns CDR1 SGHAT and CDR2 FQNNGV. Unmatched junction bases numbered 6, after V lost 0 bases and J lost 6 bases. The CDR3 bases are TGTGCCAGCAGCTTAGATTGGATAGCGGGAGTCAATGAGCAGTTCTTC. Its translation: CASSLDWIAGVNEQFF.

This chain links TRBV11-1 with TRBJ2-4; D gene uncertain. Deletions cut 8 bases from V and 4 bases from J, with 12 bases between. The CDR3 is made up of 13 amino acids. Germline-derived CDR1 and CDR2 are SGHAT and FQDESV (reference sequence). The CDR3 spells CASSLQNKNIQYF. CDR3 in DNA: TGTGCCAGCTCCCTCCAGAATAAAAACATTCAGTACTTC.

This clonotype came up a few times. V and J are TRBV5-1 and TRBJ1-3; no definite D call. CDR1 is SGHRS, CDR2 YFSETQ, per germline. The CDR3 is 14 amino acids. Between the trimmed V and J ends, which lost 8 bases and 0 bases, there was a span of 12 bases. The CDR3 protein is CARASYRSGNTIYF. In DNA, the CDR3 is TGCGCCAGAGCGAGCTACCGCTCTGGAAACACCATATATTTT.

Comment on this clonotype: One end of the junction does not line up with germline, which may come from a read error. This chain connects TRBV5-4 to TRBJ2-7; 7 nucleotides line up with TRBD2. In germline, CDR1 is SGHNT, CDR2 YYREEE (reference sequence). The CDR3 runs to 15 residues. CDR3 nucleotides: TGCGCCAGCAGCCCGGTTGGGGGGGGTGTCTACGAGCAGTACTTC. It encodes CASSPVGGGVYEQYF. The full variable domain, rest sourced from reference TRBV5-4 and TRBJ2-7, is ETGVTQSPTHLIKTRGQQVTLRCSSQSGHNTVSWYQQALGQGPQFIFQYYREEENGRGNFPPRFSGLQFPNYSSELNVNALELDDSALYLCASSPVGGGVYEQYFGPGTRLTVT.

This CDR3 is CASSLVRTGGSEAFF. DNA of the CDR3: TGTGCCAGCAGCTTAGTCCGGACAGGGGGATCTGAAGCTTTCTTT. The V call is TRBV11-2, the J call TRBJ1-1; TRBD1 agrees at 10 bases. The germline V gene encodes CDR1 SGHAT and CDR2 FQNNGV. CDR3 size: 15 residues. J was trimmed by 6 bases and V by 1 base; bases with no gene match: 5.

CDR3 protein: CSVPGHLGNEQFF. The CDR3 nucleotides read TGCAGCGTCCCGGGACATTTAGGGAATGAGCAGTTCTTC. This chain uses TRBV29-1 with TRBJ2-1, with a tentative D call TRBD1 (6 bases). The V end was cut by 6 bases, the J end by 7 bases, with 16 bases between. The CDR3 loop spans 13 amino acids. Germline CDR1 is SQVTM and CDR2 is ANQGSEA.

This chain connects TRBV25-1 to TRBJ2-5; D is ambiguous. Deletions cut 1 base from V and 6 bases from J, with 9 bases between. Germline V CDR1 and CDR2: MGHDK, SYGVNS. The CDR3 totals 13 residues. CDR3 nucleotides: TGTGCCAGCAGTGAATCGTTACGGAAGACCCAGTACTTC. This encodes CASSESLRKTQYF.

The sample holds one count of this clonotype. The chain links TRBV5-4 to TRBJ2-7; either TRBD1 or TRBD2 may supply D (5 bases each). The CDR3 sequence is 14 residues long. Germline V gene lookup returns CDR1 SGHNT and CDR2 YYREEE (reference sequence). V dropped 4 bases and J dropped 0 bases, with 11 bases sitting between them. The CDR3: CASSRDGSSYEQYF. In DNA, the CDR3 is TGTGCCAGCAGCAGGGACGGTAGCTCCTACGAGCAGTACTTC.

J is TRBJ2-1 and V is TRBV11-2; 13 positions match TRBD2. Germline V gene sequence: CDR1 SGHAT, CDR2 FQNNGV. After removal of 1 base from V and 5 bases from J, the junction contained 2 bases not matched to a gene. CDR3 size: 16 residues. The CDR3 nucleotides are TGTGCCAGCAGCTTAGGCGGGACTAGCGGGAACAATGAGCAGTTCTTC. This translates into CASSLGGTSGNNEQFF.

The CDR3 loop reads CASSLEGGPNEKLFF. DNA for the CDR3: TGCGCCAGCAGCTTGGAGGGCGGACCTAATGAAAAACTGTTTTTT. The chain employs TRBV5-1 and TRBJ1-4, with D unresolved. Between the trimmed V and J ends, which lost 0 bases and 3 bases, there was a span of 9 bases. This CDR3 has 15 amino acids. Germline values: CDR1 SGHRS, CDR2 YFSETQ.

CDR3 DNA sequence: TGTGCCTGGGACCGGGACAGGGGGCGTTCCGAGCAGTACTTC. This translates into CAWDRDRGRSEQYF. V usage is TRBV30 and J usage is TRBJ2-7; 12 nucleotides align to TRBD1. CDR1 is GTSNPN, CDR2 SVGIG, per germline (reference sequence). The CDR3 covers 14 residues. J lost 6 bases, V lost 5 bases, and 8 bases had no gene match.

This chain joins TRBV27 and TRBJ1-1, with TRBD1 as a possible D gene (6 bases). Germline V gene lookup returns CDR1 MNHEY and CDR2 SMNVEV (reference sequence). Trimming took off 2 bases at V and 1 base at J, with 11 bases between the two ends. The CDR3 has 15 amino acids. The DNA for the CDR3 is TGTGCCAGCAGTTTAGTGGGGGCGGCGAACACTGAAGCTTTCTTT. Its translation: CASSLVGAANTEAFF.

This clonotype was detected once. The gene calls are TRBV20-1 and TRBJ2-3; D is possibly TRBD2 (6 bases). CDR1 is DFQATT, CDR2 SNEGSKA, per germline (reference sequence). The V and J ends lost 1 base and 4 bases respectively, with 18 bases between them. This CDR3 comprises 16 residues. The CDR3 DNA follows: TGCAGTGCTAGAGGGGCCCCTCGGTCGGGGGCAGATACGCAGTATTTT. Its protein product is CSARGAPRSGADTQYF.

In its sample, this clonotype was seen a few times. One end of the junction is discordant with germline, which a read error may explain. The V call is TRBV7-7, the J call TRBJ1-2; a weak D match, TRBD1 (6 bases). The CDR3 extends over 18 amino acids. Germline V gives CDR1 SSHAT, CDR2 FNYEAQ (reference sequence). CDR3 DNA sequence: TGTGCTAGCAGCCGATTTACAGGGCCGGAAATAGCTAACTATGGCTACACCTTC. The encoded protein is CASSRFTGPEIANYGYTF.

This rearrangement joins TRBV28 to TRBJ1-2, with D unclear. The germline V and J ends were trimmed by 2 bases and 3 bases, with 7 bases remaining between them. CDR3 length: 13 amino acids. Looked up from germline, CDR1 is MDHEN and CDR2 is SYDVKM. The CDR3 spells CASSLQRDYGYTF. In DNA form, the CDR3 reads TGTGCCAGCAGTTTACAGCGGGACTATGGCTACACCTTC.

The gene calls are TRBV18 and TRBJ2-1, with D hard to call. Germline assignment: CDR1 KGHSH and CDR2 LQKENI. The CDR3 sequence is 13 residues long. V lost 1 base to trimming and J lost 3 bases, with 4 bases between them. DNA for the CDR3: TGTGCCAGCTCACCACAGGGCTACAATGAGCAGTTCTTC. It is translated as CASSPQGYNEQFF.

The chain is built from TRBV13 and TRBJ2-1, with D perhaps matching TRBD2 (6 bases). This CDR3 spans 14 amino acids. The V gene's germline CDR1 is PRHDT and CDR2 FYEKMQ (reference sequence). V was trimmed by 5 bases and J by 12 bases, leaving 20 bases between them. DNA of the CDR3: TGTGCCAGCAGCCCCGGGAGAGCCCCTACGGTGCAGTTCTTC. Translation gives CASSPGRAPTVQFF.